These T cell receptor beta chains were read from a single sample in a study of T cell clusters in autoimmune cytopenias. TCRdb reworked the multiplex PCR reads into one entry per CDR3 protein, no DNA. In all, the sample yields 4,000 to 6,000 distinct CDR3 sequences. The same data also contributed to another study, on T cell repertoires in aging, cancer and after chemotherapy.

Sequenced sample: peripheral blood. These receptors originate from a human donor in good health. Each CDR3 is given with its conserved first and last residue. A row's size may be missing; if present it is once, few, many or a size class.

J gene	clone size	V gene	CDR3 protein
TRBJ1-4	.	TRBV6-5	CASSWGEKLFF
TRBJ2-3	.	TRBV24-1	CATSDLRGPGDTQYF
TRBJ2-2	medium-sized	TRBV12-3/TRBV12-4	CASSFGGHYTGELFF
TRBJ2-3	.	TRBV6-5	CASSQHGTSGGDTQYF
TRBJ1-2	medium-sized	TRBV29-1	CSVAQGPYGYTF
TRBJ2-5	medium-sized	TRBV5-6	CASSSRDPVQETQYF
TRBJ1-1	.	TRBV19	CASSIDPRDRGPEAFF
TRBJ2-7	.	TRBV6-2/TRBV6-3	CASSYLAGVGKYF
TRBJ1-2	.	TRBV30	CAWPSGDRGSVTF
TRBJ2-6	.	TRBV10-3	CAISESDDRAFFGANVLTF
TRBJ2-2	large	TRBV29-1	CSVVRGETGELFF
TRBJ2-1	medium-sized	TRBV19	CASRRTSGSYNEQFF
TRBJ1-3	.	TRBV19	CASRVTGSGNTIYF
TRBJ2-1	medium-sized	TRBV30	CAWIPPGSYNEQFF
TRBJ2-5	medium-sized	TRBV30	CAWIGSGTSGQETQYF
TRBJ2-6	.	TRBV4-3	CASSQAGSSGANVLTF
TRBJ2-7	medium-sized	TRBV19	CASSNQGVYEQYF
TRBJ2-7	.	TRBV5-5	CASSLDPGTSYEQYF
TRBJ2-7	medium-sized	TRBV27	CASKKSDRERQYF
TRBJ1-3	.	TRBV19	CASRPTGFGNTIYF
TRBJ1-1	.	TRBV6-5	CASSYSQVWMNTEAFF
TRBJ2-7	medium-sized	TRBV27	CASRPTGAYEQYF
TRBJ2-2	medium-sized	TRBV27	CASSLFVGGGWTGELFF
TRBJ2-3	medium-sized	TRBV19	CASSTALAGAGDTQYF
TRBJ1-1	.	TRBV10-3	CAISRRQVNTEAFF
TRBJ2-2	.	TRBV4-3	CASSQDRAGGGADTGELFF
TRBJ1-1	.	TRBV30	CAWSVLEGGEAFF
TRBJ1-2	.	TRBV12-3/TRBV12-4	CASSTGPYGYTF
TRBJ2-1	.	TRBV11-2	CASSLEAQYNEQFF
TRBJ2-1	medium-sized	TRBV6-5	CASSYSGLARNEQFF
TRBJ2-7	medium-sized	TRBV19	CASSIPFSYEQYF
TRBJ2-5	medium-sized	TRBV5-4	CASSLGGGYQETQYF
TRBJ1-6	medium-sized	TRBV19	CASGESSYNSPLHF
TRBJ2-3	.	TRBV28	CASSFRRNTQYF
TRBJ2-7	medium-sized	TRBV19	CASSRGTRPSYEQYF
TRBJ1-3	medium-sized	TRBV11-1	CASSPRGVDTIYF
TRBJ1-6	medium-sized	TRBV15	CATSRDLGLENSPLHF
TRBJ2-5	.	TRBV6-6	CASSPHKQFGQGGETQYF
TRBJ2-3	.	TRBV20-1	CSARGTSGEDYTQYF
TRBJ2-6	medium-sized	TRBV5-4	CASSASFLTGSNVLTF
TRBJ2-5	medium-sized	TRBV5-4	CASSLRQETQYF
TRBJ1-5	.	TRBV6-5	CASSYSNQGNQPQHF
TRBJ1-2	.	TRBV19	CASNRGNYGYTF
TRBJ2-6	.	TRBV6-2/TRBV6-3	CASSYDSGANVLTF
TRBJ2-2	medium-sized	TRBV19	CASSISTGELFF
TRBJ1-1	.	TRBV18	CASSPVLRNTEAFF
TRBJ2-2	medium-sized	TRBV6-6	CASSGSGELFF
TRBJ1-2	medium-sized	TRBV29-1	CSVDGDRGGYGYTF
TRBJ2-7	medium-sized	TRBV6-2/TRBV6-3	CASVERGPKGYEQYF
TRBJ1-2	.	TRBV19	CASSSGAYYGYTF
TRBJ2-2	medium-sized	TRBV19	CASSISVNTGELFF
TRBJ1-2	.	TRBV10-3	CAISPLVNYGYTF
TRBJ1-3	.	TRBV5-8	CASSLGVGGGNTIYF
TRBJ1-2	.	TRBV6-5	CASSYSGYATTPTDGYTF
TRBJ2-4	medium-sized	TRBV5-6	CASSLGETVPAQNIQYF
TRBJ2-7	large	TRBV5-5	CASSLEDLYGYEQYF
TRBJ2-7	medium-sized	TRBV6-2/TRBV6-3	CASSYGGQGTYEQYF
TRBJ1-1	.	TRBV6-2/TRBV6-3	CASSFRTGIITHEAFF
TRBJ1-4	.	TRBV27	CASSLTDRYNEKLFF